This T cell receptor beta chain was retrieved from a study of chemoradiotherapy in HPV16-positive cancers (dated 2022 in TCRdb). Background for the entire study: Candidate HPV-specific T-cell clones and common TCR motifs were defined by functional T-cell assays performed on cells from two HPV16-positive patients. The study asked whether T-cell immunity to the HPV oncoproteins E6 and E7 changes during chemoradiotherapy and whether this immunity affects survival. Next, the candidate HPV-specific TCRs and motifs were followed in TCR repertoires from under 95 patients with HPV-related cancers.

Details on this clone: It has no known antigen specificity. No qualities accompany the bases; no much larger clone lies one base away.

Library method: the immunoSEQ multiplex PCR assay. TCRdb provides this immuneACCESS table in a form limited to in-frame rearrangements. Some clones are lacking; in checked studies, under half of them reflect an unresolved V gene, and why the rest are absent is not known. In this sample the table shows about 1,100 clones, over 75% of which occur a single time. Jointly, the top ten make up more than 8.5% of the sample. Because repertoires were sampled repeatedly during chemoradiotherapy, clonal expansion in the tumor microenvironment could be followed. The cysteine opens and the phenylalanine closes a CDR3 of 12 amino acids. The entry retains the CDR3 DNA only, 36 bases that are in frame from base 1. The trim is 3 bases for V and 0 bases for J, with a gap of 2 bases between the germline ends. The germline V gene (reference sequence) gives CDR1 as MNHNY and CDR2 as SVGAGI. What the work shows at the level of the full study, not this receptor alone: Improved recurrence-free survival in HPV16-positive patients was associated with expansion of HPV-responsive T cells during chemoradiotherapy. The functional definition of HPV-specific T cells was derived from only a couple of HPV16-positive patients, and the survival association was reported for HPV16-positive patients. Expansion of candidate HPV-specific clones and E7-related TCR motifs was observed in the tumor microenvironment during treatment, whereas no such expansion was observed for non-HPV-specific T cells.

The receptor comes from a human donor with HPV-associated anogenital cancer. This chain joins TRBV6-6 to TRBJ2-5; the D gene identity is not certain. The sample was tumor tissue, taken from a patient who underwent chemoradiotherapy. The DNA sequence reads TGTGCCAGCAGTTATTACCAAGAGACCCAGTACTTC. Translation gives CASSYYQETQYF.